The 2 T cell receptor beta chains below were found in one sample sequenced in a study of OX40 agonist ivuxolimab in advanced cancers. The method was immunoSEQ multiplex PCR; TCRdb's version includes in-frame clones alone and lacks a portion of them. In the table there are roughly 67,000 clones, around 87% of which are singletons. This material consisted of CD4+ or CD8+ T cells sorted from blood, taken in a trial of the OX40 agonist ivuxolimab. The receptors stem from an adult with an advanced solid tumor such as melanoma, head and neck, liver or kidney cancer.

This clone was counted once. The V and J genes are TRBV12-5 and TRBJ1-5; D remains unclear. Germline values: CDR1 LGHNT, CDR2 FRNRAP. V lost 0 bases and J lost 0, with 18 bases in between. The CDR3 runs to 19 residues. The CDR3 nucleotides read TGTGCTAGTGGTTTGGTGACCCTTGGCCAGAGATATAGCAATCAGCCCCAGCATTTT. As protein: CASGLVTLGQRYSNQPQHF.

This clone was observed once. The chain carries TRBV4-2 and TRBJ1-5, with a tentative D call TRBD1 (5 bases). Trimming cost V 1 base and J 0 bases, with 19 bases left between them. Germline lookup yields CDR1 LGHNA and CDR2 YNFKEQ. The length of the CDR3 is 19 residues. This CDR3 is CASSQVGGTPSYSNQPQHF. The CDR3 DNA follows: TGTGCCAGCAGCCAAGTGGGAGGGACCCCCTCCTATAGCAATCAGCCCCAGCATTTT.